This T cell receptor beta chain was retrieved from a study of siplizumab effects on memory and regulatory T cells. Across the study: Paired mixed lymphocyte reactions were set up, with siplizumab at around 1 ug/mL or without drug. General study points: Naive T cells were seemingly more diverse than memory cells, and major contributions to the alloresponse seemed to be made by them.

Assay: immunoSEQ multiplex PCR; the TCRdb copy retains only in-frame clones and omits some. The profile shows some 15,000 clones, around 46% of them singletons. This clone turned up a few times. Its antigen is not identified. The mixed lymphocyte reaction cells were grown together in coculture at 37°C for more than five days. The origin of this receptor is a human donor in good health; the cells came from an allogeneic mixed lymphocyte reaction. Some clones in this sample may be carry-over from other donors' samples. The material sequenced was CFSE-low (dividing) CD4+ T cells sorted from an allogeneic mixed lymphocyte reaction.

This chain's CDR3 is CASSFFQVAVTQYF. CDR3 DNA: TGTGCCAGCAGCTTCTTTCAAGTGGCAGTGACCCAGTACTTC. This rearrangement joins TRBV11-2 to TRBJ2-5; D unclear. The CDR3 spans 14 residues. Germline V gene sequence: CDR1 SGHAT, CDR2 FQNNGV. V lost 3 bases and J lost 7, with 15 bases in between.